The 24 T cell receptor beta chains in this list originate from one sample, sequenced in a study of beta chain features in type 1 diabetes. Expressed TCRB transcripts were sequenced because the entire RNA isolate underwent reverse transcription. Generated by immunoSEQ multiplex PCR, the TCRdb table keeps only in-frame clones and is missing some. The sample contains around 500,000 clones, around 28% of which appear only once. Material: naive CD4+ T cells from blood. Receptor source: a man in his late teens or twenties in good health.

The V and J genes are TRBV27 and TRBJ1-4; D call uncertain. Germline lookup yields CDR1 MNHEY and CDR2 SMNVEV (reference sequence). V was cut by 3 bases and J by 3 bases, with 8 bases left in between. The CDR3 has 14 amino acids. CDR3 sequence reads: CASSLEGANEKLFF. As DNA, the CDR3 is TGTGCCAGCAGTTTGGAGGGAGCTAATGAAAAACTGTTTTTT.

In this sample, this clone turned up a few times. V usage is TRBV5-1 and J usage is TRBJ2-3, with 9 bases lining up with TRBD1. Germline CDR1 and CDR2: SGHRS and YFSETQ. This CDR3 has 13 amino acids. After removal of 4 bases from V and 5 bases from J, the junction contained 2 bases not matched to a gene. The CDR3 loop is CASSGQGKDTQYF. DNA of the CDR3: TGCGCCAGCAGCGGACAGGGGAAAGATACGCAGTATTTT.

Only a few counts were recorded for this clone. The chain joins TRBV29-1 to TRBJ1-5, with 12 bases aligning to TRBD1. Germline CDR1 SQVTM, CDR2 ANQGSEA. Unmatched junction bases numbered 4, after V lost 6 bases and J lost 7 bases. The length of the CDR3 is 13 residues. CDR3 DNA sequence: TGCAGCGTGGGACAGGGGGCCGACCAGCCCCAGCATTTT. The encoded protein is CSVGQGADQPQHF.

This chain connects TRBV6-5 to TRBJ2-3; 8 bases line up with TRBD2. After removal of 9 bases from V and 5 bases from J, the junction contained 10 bases not matched to a gene. CDR3 length equals 14 residues. CDR1 is MNHEY, CDR2 SVGAGI, per germline. CDR3 protein: CASFRSGNGDTQYF. CDR3 nucleotide sequence: TGTGCCAGTTTTCGTAGCGGGAACGGAGATACGCAGTATTTT.

This clone was seen a handful of times. CDR3 amino acids: CASSTGGDDNEQYF. In DNA form, the CDR3 reads TGCGCCAGCAGCACCGGTGGGGATGACAACGAGCAGTACTTC. This chain joins TRBV5-1 and TRBJ2-7; D remains unclear. V was clipped by 4 bases and J by 5 bases, with 16 bases between them. CDR3 length equals 14 residues. The germline CDR1 and CDR2 sequences are SGHRS and YFSETQ.

CDR3 sequence: CASSLVAASYEQYF. The CDR3 nucleotides are TGTGCCAGCAGCTTAGTAGCGGCCTCCTACGAGCAGTACTTC. The chain joins TRBV7-2 to TRBJ2-7; maybe TRBD2 (6 bases). Per the germline V gene, CDR1 is SGHTA and CDR2 is FQGNSA. V lost 1 base and J 0 bases, leaving 7 bases between the germline ends. This CDR3 is built from 14 residues. Using reference TRBV7-2 and TRBJ2-7 for the parts outside the CDR3, the full variable domain is GAGVSQSPSNKVTEKGKDVELRCDPISGHTALYWYRQSLGQGLEFLIYFQGNSAPDKSGLPSDRFSAERTGGSVSTLTIQRTQQEDSAVYLCASSLVAASYEQYFGPGTRLTVT.

This clone was counted between two and nine times. The rearrangement uses TRBV30 and TRBJ1-1; D is undetermined. The CDR3 has 12 residues. The V end was cut by 2 bases, the J end by 3 bases, with 7 bases between. Germline values: CDR1 GTSNPN, CDR2 SVGIG (reference sequence). The CDR3 coding sequence is TGTGCCTGGAGTCTTCATCACACTGAAGCTTTCTTT. Its translation: CAWSLHHTEAFF.

This clone was seen a few times. This CDR3 is also generated by other DNA sequences in the sample. The CDR3, as DNA: TGTGCCAGCAGTTTATTAGGGGAGACCCAGTACTTC. Residues: CASSLLGETQYF. V usage is TRBV28 and J usage is TRBJ2-5; no definite D call. V was clipped by 1 base and J by 5 bases, with 5 bases between them. The CDR3 totals 12 residues. Germline CDR1 is MDHEN and CDR2 is SYDVKM.

The rearrangement uses TRBV29-1 and TRBJ2-5; maybe TRBD1 (5 bases). Matching the DNA end better, TRBJ2-7 makes the J call doubtful. Germline V gene sequence: CDR1 SQVTM, CDR2 ANQGSEA. CDR3 size: 12 residues. CDR3 loop: CSVEGQPYEQYF. DNA of the CDR3: TGCAGCGTTGAAGGACAGCCCTACGAGCAGTACTTC.

This rearrangement joins TRBV30 to TRBJ2-4; 7 nucleotides line up with TRBD1. This CDR3 region has 14 residues. With V trimmed by 6 bases and J by 8 bases, 13 bases remained unmatched. Germline V gene data show CDR1 as GTSNPN and CDR2 as SVGIG (reference sequence). CDR3 bases: TGTGCCTGTAATTTAGGACAGGTCGGGGACATTCAGTACTTC. It is translated as CACNLGQVGDIQYF.

The chain is built from TRBV15 and TRBJ2-4; 8 bases fit TRBD1. This CDR3 spans 17 amino acids. From germline, CDR1 is LNHNV and CDR2 YYDKDF (reference sequence). With V trimmed by 5 bases and J by 0 bases, 9 bases remained unmatched. The CDR3 sequence: CATSSGTGSEAKNIQYF. The CDR3 DNA reads TGTGCCACCAGCTCCGGGACAGGTTCCGAAGCCAAAAACATTCAGTACTTC.

A single count supports this clone. The chain joins TRBV7-6 to TRBJ2-1, with TRBD2 matching 13 bases. The CDR3 is made up of 16 amino acids. V was clipped by 3 bases and J by 7 bases; unmatched bases: 6. Germline loops: CDR1 SGHVS, CDR2 FNYEAQ. This CDR3 is CASSFLLAGGQNEQFF. CDR3 DNA: TGTGCCAGCAGCTTCTTACTAGCGGGAGGGCAAAATGAGCAGTTCTTC.

This clone was counted between two and nine times. The junction and the germline gene differ at one end; a read error may be behind it. In DNA form, the CDR3 reads TGTGCCATCAGTGGGCGGGACAGCTCCGAAGAGACCCAGTACTTC. This gives the protein CAISGRDSSEETQYF. The chain employs TRBV6-5 and TRBJ2-5, with D maybe TRBD1 (7 bases). This CDR3 has 15 amino acids. Per the germline V gene, CDR1 is MNHEY and CDR2 is SVGAGI.

The chain recombines TRBV7-9 with TRBJ1-3; the D gene is possibly TRBD1 (5 bases). The CDR3 covers 16 residues. Trimming pared 5 bases from V and 0 bases from J, leaving 14 bases between. Germline loops: CDR1 SEHNR, CDR2 FQNEAQ (reference sequence). The CDR3, as DNA: TGTGCCAGCAGCCCCCTTGGAGGGGTCTCTGGAAACACCATATATTTT. It yields the protein CASSPLGGVSGNTIYF.

This clone was recorded a few times. The V gene is TRBV28, the J gene TRBJ2-1; possibly TRBD1 for D (5 bases). The V end lost 3 bases, the J end lost 7 bases, and 10 bases lay between the germline ends. From germline, CDR1 is MDHEN and CDR2 SYDVKM. CDR3 size: 13 residues. The CDR3 nucleotides are TGTGCCAGCAGTTTGCAGGGTATAAATGAGCAGTTCTTC. It translates to CASSLQGINEQFF.

This clone was detected only a few times. The chain recombines TRBV29-1 with TRBJ2-4; the D gene is possibly TRBD2 (5 bases). Between the trimmed V and J ends, which lost 7 bases and 4 bases, there was a span of 14 bases. Per the germline V gene, CDR1 is SQVTM and CDR2 is ANQGSEA. The CDR3 totals 13 residues. The DNA of the CDR3 is TGCAGCGCCAGAGGGCAAGCAAAAAACATTCAGTACTTC. It yields the protein CSARGQAKNIQYF.

The chain is built from TRBV5-1 and TRBJ2-1; D is perhaps TRBD2 (6 bases). There are 15 residues in the CDR3. Germline CDR1 SGHRS, CDR2 YFSETQ. Trimming took 5 bases from V and 6 from J, leaving 18 bases between them. CDR3 sequence (DNA): TGCGCCAGCAGTGACGGCACTAGCCGGAGCAATGAGCAGTTCTTC. As protein: CASSDGTSRSNEQFF. Full variable domain (remainder filled in from reference TRBV5-1 and TRBJ2-1): KAGVTQTPRYLIKTRGQQVTLSCSPISGHRSVSWYQQTPGQGLQFLFEYFSETQRNKGNFPGRFSGRQFSNSRSEMNVSTLELGDSALYLCASSDGTSRSNEQFFGPGTRLTVL.

V usage is TRBV5-6 and J usage is TRBJ2-5; D is uncertain. Germline V lookup: CDR1 SGHDT, CDR2 YYEEEE. There are 14 residues in the CDR3. V was trimmed by 5 bases and J by 4 bases, leaving 15 bases between them. In DNA form, the CDR3 reads TGTGCCAGCAGTGGCCCCCAGACCCGAGAGACCCAGTACTTC. This translates into CASSGPQTRETQYF.

The V gene is TRBV4-1, the J gene TRBJ2-1, with 9 bases aligning to TRBD2. V was clipped by 0 bases and J by 4 bases; unmatched bases: 7. CDR1 and CDR2 from the germline V gene are MGHRA and YSYEKL. This CDR3 has 17 residues. The CDR3 nucleotides read TGCGCCAGCAGCCAAGAAAATGCGGGAGGGCCGTACAATGAGCAGTTCTTC. This gives the protein CASSQENAGGPYNEQFF.

The chain combines TRBV10-3 with TRBJ2-2; 10 positions agree with TRBD2. V gave up 6 bases and J gave up 6 bases; unmatched junction bases: 1. Germline-derived CDR1 and CDR2 are ENHRY and SYGVKD. The CDR3 extends over 13 amino acids. The CDR3 here is CAIRLAGAGELFF. In DNA, the CDR3 is TGTGCCATCAGGCTAGCGGGAGCCGGGGAGCTGTTTTTT.

This CDR3 reads CASSLSASYEQYF. Written as DNA, the CDR3 is TGTGCCAGCAGCTTAAGCGCTTCCTACGAGCAGTACTTC. The chain carries TRBV7-2 and TRBJ2-7; D gene uncertain. Trimming removed 2 bases from V and 1 base from J, with 6 bases in between. Per the germline V gene, CDR1 is SGHTA and CDR2 is FQGNSA. This CDR3 is 13 amino acids long.

The sample holds a few counts of this clone. J is TRBJ2-3 and V is TRBV28; a possible D gene is TRBD1 (6 bases). The germline V and J ends were trimmed by 3 bases and 2 bases, with 15 bases remaining between them. Per the germline V gene, CDR1 is MDHEN and CDR2 is SYDVKM. The CDR3 runs to 16 residues. The CDR3 nucleotides are TGTGCCAGCAGTTTCCGGGACACCGAGTACACAGATACGCAGTATTTT. Amino acid sequence: CASSFRDTEYTDTQYF.

This chain connects TRBV7-6 to TRBJ2-7, with D tentatively TRBD2 (7 bases). There are 16 residues in the CDR3. V was pared by 5 bases and J by 3 bases, with 20 bases between. Germline lookup yields CDR1 SGHVS and CDR2 FNYEAQ. The CDR3 here is CASSVGRGALRYEQYF. As DNA, the CDR3 is TGTGCCAGCAGCGTAGGCCGGGGGGCGCTTCGCTACGAGCAGTACTTC. Full variable domain (outside the CDR3, taken from reference TRBV7-6 and TRBJ2-7): GAGVSQSPRYKVTKRGQDVALRCDPISGHVSLYWYRQALGQGPEFLTYFNYEAQQDKSGLPNDRFSAERPEGSISTLTIQRTEQRDSAMYRCASSVGRGALRYEQYFGPGTRLTVT.

V usage is TRBV5-6 and J usage is TRBJ2-4; D unresolved. Trimming removed 2 bases from V and 6 bases from J, with 12 bases in between. Looked up from germline, CDR1 is SGHDT and CDR2 is YYEEEE. The CDR3 is 14 residues long. This CDR3 reads CASSLVSPLNIQYF. The CDR3 DNA follows: TGTGCCAGCAGCTTAGTAAGCCCGCTAAACATTCAGTACTTC. The full variable domain, with the rest looked up from reference TRBV5-6 and TRBJ2-4, is DAGVTQSPTHLIKTRGQQVTLRCSPKSGHDTVSWYQQALGQGPQFIFQYYEEEERQRGNFPDRFSGHQFPNYSSELNVNALLLGDSALYLCASSLVSPLNIQYFGAGTRLSVL.